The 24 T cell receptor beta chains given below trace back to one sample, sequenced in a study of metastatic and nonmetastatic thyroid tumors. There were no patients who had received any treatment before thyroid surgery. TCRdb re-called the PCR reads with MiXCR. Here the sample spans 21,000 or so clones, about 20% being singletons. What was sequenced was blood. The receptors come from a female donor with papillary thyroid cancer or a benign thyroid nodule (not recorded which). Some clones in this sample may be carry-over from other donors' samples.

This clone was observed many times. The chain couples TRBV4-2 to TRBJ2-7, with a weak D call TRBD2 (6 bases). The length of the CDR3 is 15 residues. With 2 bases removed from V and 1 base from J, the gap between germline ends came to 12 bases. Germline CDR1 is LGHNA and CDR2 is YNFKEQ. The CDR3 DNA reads TGTGCCAGCAGCCAAAATTTTGCGGGGTCCTACGAGCAGTACTTC. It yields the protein CASSQNFAGSYEQYF.

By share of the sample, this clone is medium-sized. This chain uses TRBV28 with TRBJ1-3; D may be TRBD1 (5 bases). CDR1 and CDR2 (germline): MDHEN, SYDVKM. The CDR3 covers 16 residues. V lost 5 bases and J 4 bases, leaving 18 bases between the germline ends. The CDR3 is CASSDGGVVFGNTIYF. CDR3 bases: TGTGCCAGCAGTGATGGAGGGGTAGTGTTCGGAAACACCATATATTTT. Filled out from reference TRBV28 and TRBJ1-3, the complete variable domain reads DVKVTQSSRYLVKRTGEKVFLECVQDMDHENMFWYRQDPGLGLRLIYFSYDVKMKEKGDIPEGYSVSREKKERFSLILESASTNQTSMYLCASSDGGVVFGNTIYFGEGSWLTVV.

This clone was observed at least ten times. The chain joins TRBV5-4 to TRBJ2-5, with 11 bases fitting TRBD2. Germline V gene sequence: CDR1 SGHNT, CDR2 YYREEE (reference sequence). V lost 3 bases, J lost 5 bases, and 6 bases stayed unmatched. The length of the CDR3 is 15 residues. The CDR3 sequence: CASSSPTSGAETQYF. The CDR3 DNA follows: TGTGCCAGCAGCTCGCCGACTAGCGGGGCCGAGACCCAGTACTTC. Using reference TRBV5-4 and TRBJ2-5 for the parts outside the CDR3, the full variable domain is ETGVTQSPTHLIKTRGQQVTLRCSSQSGHNTVSWYQQALGQGPQFIFQYYREEENGRGNFPPRFSGLQFPNYSSELNVNALELDDSALYLCASSSPTSGAETQYFGPGTRLLVL.

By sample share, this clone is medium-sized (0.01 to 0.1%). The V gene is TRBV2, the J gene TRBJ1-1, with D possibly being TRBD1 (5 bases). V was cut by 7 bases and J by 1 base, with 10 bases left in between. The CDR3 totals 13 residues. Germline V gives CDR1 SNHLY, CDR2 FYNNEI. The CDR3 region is CASTLGENTEAFF. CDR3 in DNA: TGTGCCAGCACCCTAGGGGAGAACACTGAAGCTTTCTTT.

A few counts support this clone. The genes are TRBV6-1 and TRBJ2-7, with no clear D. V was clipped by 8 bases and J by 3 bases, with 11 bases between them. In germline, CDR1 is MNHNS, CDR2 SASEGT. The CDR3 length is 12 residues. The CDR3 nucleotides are TGTGCCAGCTCCCAGGTGGGCTACGAGCAGTACTTC. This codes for CASSQVGYEQYF.

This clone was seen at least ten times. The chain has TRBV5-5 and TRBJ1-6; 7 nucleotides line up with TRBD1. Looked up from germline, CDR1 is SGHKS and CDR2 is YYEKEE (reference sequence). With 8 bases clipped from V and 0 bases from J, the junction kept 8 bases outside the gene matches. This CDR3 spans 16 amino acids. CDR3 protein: CASRRQGSSYNSPLHF. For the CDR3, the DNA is TGTGCCAGTAGACGACAGGGAAGCTCCTATAATTCACCCCTCCACTTT.

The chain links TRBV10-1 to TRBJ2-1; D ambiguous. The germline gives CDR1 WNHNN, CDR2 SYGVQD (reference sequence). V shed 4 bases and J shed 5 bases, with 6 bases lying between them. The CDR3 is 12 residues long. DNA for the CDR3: TGCGCCAGCAGTGTTAGAAACAATGAGCAGTTCTTC. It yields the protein CASSVRNNEQFF.

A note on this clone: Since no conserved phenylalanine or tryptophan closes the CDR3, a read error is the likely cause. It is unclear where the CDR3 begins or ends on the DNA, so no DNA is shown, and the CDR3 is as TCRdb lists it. The CDR3 sequence: CASTYGGGDSPLHL. The chain joins TRBV2 to TRBJ1-6; the DNA was not used to check the table's D call, TRBD1. Germline lookup yields CDR1 SNHLY and CDR2 FYNNEI. Termini included, the CDR3 measures 14 amino acids.

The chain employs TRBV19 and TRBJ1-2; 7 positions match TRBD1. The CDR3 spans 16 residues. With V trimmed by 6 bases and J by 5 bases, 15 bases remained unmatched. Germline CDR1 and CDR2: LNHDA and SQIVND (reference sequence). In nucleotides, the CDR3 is TGTGCCAGTAGGGACCCGGGACAGTGTGCTGGTTATGGCTACACCTTC. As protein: CASRDPGQCAGYGYTF.

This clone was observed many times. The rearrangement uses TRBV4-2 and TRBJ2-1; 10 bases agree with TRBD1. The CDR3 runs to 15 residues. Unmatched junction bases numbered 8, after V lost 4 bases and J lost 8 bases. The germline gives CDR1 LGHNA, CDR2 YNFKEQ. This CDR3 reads CASSPGTGETHEQFF. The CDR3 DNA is TGTGCCAGCAGCCCCGGGACAGGGGAAACCCATGAGCAGTTCTTC.

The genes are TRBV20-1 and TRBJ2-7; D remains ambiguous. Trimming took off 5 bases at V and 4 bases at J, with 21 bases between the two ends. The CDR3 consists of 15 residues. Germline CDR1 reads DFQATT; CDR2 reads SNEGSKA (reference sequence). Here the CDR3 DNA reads TGCAGTGCTTTGGCCCGGGCGGTAGGGCGGTACGAGCAGTACTTC. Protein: CSALARAVGRYEQYF.

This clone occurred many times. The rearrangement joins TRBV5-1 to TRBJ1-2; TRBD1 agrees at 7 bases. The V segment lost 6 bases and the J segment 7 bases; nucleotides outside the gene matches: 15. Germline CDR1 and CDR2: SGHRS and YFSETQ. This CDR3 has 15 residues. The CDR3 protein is CASTLGQPSSSGYTF. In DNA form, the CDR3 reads TGCGCCAGCACCCTGGGACAGCCGAGTTCCAGTGGCTACACCTTC. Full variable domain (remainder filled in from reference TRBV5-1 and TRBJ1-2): KAGVTQTPRYLIKTRGQQVTLSCSPISGHRSVSWYQQTPGQGLQFLFEYFSETQRNKGNFPGRFSGRQFSNSRSEMNVSTLELGDSALYLCASTLGQPSSSGYTFGSGTRLTVV.

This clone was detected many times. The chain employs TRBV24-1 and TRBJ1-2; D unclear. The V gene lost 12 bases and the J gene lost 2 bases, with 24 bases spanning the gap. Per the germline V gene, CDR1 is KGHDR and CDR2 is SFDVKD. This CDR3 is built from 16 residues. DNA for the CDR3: TGTGCCCCTAGTGGTTTGAGAGGCAAGGCGAACTATGGCTACACCTTC. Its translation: CAPSGLRGKANYGYTF.

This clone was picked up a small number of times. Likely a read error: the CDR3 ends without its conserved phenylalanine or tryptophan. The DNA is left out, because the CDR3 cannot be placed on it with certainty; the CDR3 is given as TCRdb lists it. CDR3 sequence: CASSEDPEGEKLCL. This chain joins TRBV6-1 and TRBJ1-4; TRBD1 is the table's D call, not checked against the DNA. From its first to its last residue, the CDR3 has 14 amino acids. Germline CDR1 is MNHNS and CDR2 is SASEGT.

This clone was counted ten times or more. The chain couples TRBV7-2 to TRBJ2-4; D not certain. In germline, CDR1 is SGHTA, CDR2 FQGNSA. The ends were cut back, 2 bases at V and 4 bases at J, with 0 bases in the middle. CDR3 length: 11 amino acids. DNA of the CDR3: TGTGCCAGCAGCTTAAAAAACATTCAGTACTTC. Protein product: CASSLKNIQYF.

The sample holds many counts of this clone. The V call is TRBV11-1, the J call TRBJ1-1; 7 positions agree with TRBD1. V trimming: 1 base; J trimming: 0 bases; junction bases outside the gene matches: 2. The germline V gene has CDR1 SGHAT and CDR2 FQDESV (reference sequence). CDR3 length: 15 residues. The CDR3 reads CASSLDRGMNTEAFF. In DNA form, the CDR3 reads TGTGCCAGCAGCTTAGACAGGGGAATGAACACTGAAGCTTTCTTT.

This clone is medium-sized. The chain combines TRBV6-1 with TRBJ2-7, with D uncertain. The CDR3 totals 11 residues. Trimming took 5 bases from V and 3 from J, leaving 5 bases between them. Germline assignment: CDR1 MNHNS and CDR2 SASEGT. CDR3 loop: CASSFNYEQYF. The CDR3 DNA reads TGTGCCAGCAGTTTCAACTACGAGCAGTACTTC.

The CDR3 loop is CASSTTSGRTTGELFF. In nucleotides, the CDR3 is TGTGCCAGCAGCACGACTAGCGGGAGGACCACCGGGGAGCTGTTTTTT. This chain uses TRBV5-4 with TRBJ2-2; TRBD2 matches 13 bases. Germline V CDR1 and CDR2: SGHNT, YYREEE (reference sequence). The CDR3 runs 16 residues. The ends lost 4 bases at V and 4 bases at J; junction bases unmatched: 4. The full variable domain, rest sourced from reference TRBV5-4 and TRBJ2-2, is ETGVTQSPTHLIKTRGQQVTLRCSSQSGHNTVSWYQQALGQGPQFIFQYYREEENGRGNFPPRFSGLQFPNYSSELNVNALELDDSALYLCASSTTSGRTTGELFFGEGSRLTVL.

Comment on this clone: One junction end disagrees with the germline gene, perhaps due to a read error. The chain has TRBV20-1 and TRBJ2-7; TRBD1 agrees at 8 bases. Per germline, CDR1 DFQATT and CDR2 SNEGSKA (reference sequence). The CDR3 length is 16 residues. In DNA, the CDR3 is TGCATTGCTAGAGATTCGATGGCAGGGGGCTTCGACGAGCAGTACTTC. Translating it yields CIARDSMAGGFDEQYF.

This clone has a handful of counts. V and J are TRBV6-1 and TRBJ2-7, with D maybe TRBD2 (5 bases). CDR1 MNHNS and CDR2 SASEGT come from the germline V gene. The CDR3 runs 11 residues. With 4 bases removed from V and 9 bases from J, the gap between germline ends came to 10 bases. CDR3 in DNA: TGTGCCAGCAGTGGCCGGGATGTGCAGTACTTC. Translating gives CASSGRDVQYF.

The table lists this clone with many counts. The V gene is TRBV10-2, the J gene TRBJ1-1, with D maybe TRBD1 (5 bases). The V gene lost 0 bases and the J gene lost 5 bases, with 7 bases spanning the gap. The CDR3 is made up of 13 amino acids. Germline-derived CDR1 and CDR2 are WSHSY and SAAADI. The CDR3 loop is CASSESRTTEAFF. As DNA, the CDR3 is TGCGCCAGCAGTGAGTCCAGGACAACTGAAGCTTTCTTT.

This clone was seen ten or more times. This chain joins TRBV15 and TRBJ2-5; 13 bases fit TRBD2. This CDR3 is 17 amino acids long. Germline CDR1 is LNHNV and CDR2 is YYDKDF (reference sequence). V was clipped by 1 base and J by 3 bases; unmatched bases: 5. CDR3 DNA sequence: TGTGCCACCAGCAGAGGACTAGCGGGGGGTACGGAAGAGACCCAGTACTTC. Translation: CATSRGLAGGTEETQYF.

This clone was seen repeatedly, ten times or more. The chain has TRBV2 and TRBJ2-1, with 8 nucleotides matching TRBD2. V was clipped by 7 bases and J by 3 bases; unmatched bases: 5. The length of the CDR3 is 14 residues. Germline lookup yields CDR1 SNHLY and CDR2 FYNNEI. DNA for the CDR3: TGTGCCAGCAAGGCGGGGGGATTCTACAATGAGCAGTTCTTC. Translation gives CASKAGGFYNEQFF.

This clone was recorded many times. The CDR3 loop is CASSDRRGIEKLFF. The CDR3 nucleotides read TGCGCCAGCAGTGATCGGAGGGGGATAGAAAAACTGTTTTTT. V usage is TRBV10-2 and J usage is TRBJ1-4, with a weak D call TRBD1 (6 bases). The germline V gene has CDR1 WSHSY and CDR2 SAAADI. With 3 bases removed from V and 8 bases from J, the gap between germline ends came to 13 bases. The CDR3 is 14 amino acids.